This T cell receptor (beta chain) stems from a study of glioma-infiltrating T cells. Study-level results: Patients with low tissue-blood divergence carried a signature set of shared blood CDR3 motifs.

Amplification of TCR alpha and beta CDR3 regions from RNA used iRepertoire nested multiplex PCR. TCRdb reprocessed the multiplex PCR reads with MiXCR, giving one entry per CDR3 protein. Altogether a few hundred thousand distinct CDR3 sequences are present, about two fifths being singletons, with the ten largest covering around 11%. As regards this clonotype: Antigen specificity is unknown.

V was clipped by 1 base and J by 1 base, with 10 bases between them. Germline V gene sequence: CDR1 LGHNT, CDR2 FRNRAP. The CDR3 is made up of 15 amino acids. The V gene is TRBV12-5, the J gene TRBJ2-5; D remains unclear. This receptor was taken from a human donor with low-grade glioma or glioblastoma, undergoing nonglioma brain surgery, or in good health (not recorded which). Sample: glioma tissue, nonneoplastic brain tissue, or PBMCs (not recorded which). CDR3 region: CASGLGATVQETQYF. Written as DNA, the CDR3 is TGTGCTAGTGGTTTGGGGGCTACAGTCCAAGAGACCCAGTACTTC. Drawing the rest from reference TRBV12-5 and TRBJ2-5, the complete variable domain is DARVTQTPRHKVTEMGQEVTMRCQPILGHNTVFWYRQTMMQGLELLAYFRNRAPLDDSGMPKDRFSAEMPDATLATLKIQPSEPRDSAVYFCASGLGATVQETQYFGPGTRLLVL.